This T cell receptor (beta chain) was captured in a study of blood T cells in healthy people across ages. Study-level background: The template switching approach captured approximately one barcoded beta molecule for every two T cells. Notes on the study in general: Age advanced and TCR beta diversity per million T cells fell, roughly linearly.

This clonotype was counted between two and nine times. Its antigen is not identified. Total RNA was extracted at no less than 5.5 micrograms per sample. A second PCR of roughly 7 to 11 cycles used a sample-barcoded 5' primer and a J-beta primer mix. From each sample, at least 2.5 million paired-end reads containing CDR3 were obtained. In TCRdb, the 5' RACE reads were re-called with MiXCR into one record per CDR3 protein. Here the sample spans fewer than 2 million distinct CDR3 sequences, around 40% being singletons. Trimming shortened V by 6 bases and J by 4 bases, and 27 bases separated the two germline ends. There are 18 residues in the CDR3. Per the germline V gene, CDR1 is MDHEN and CDR2 is SYDVKM.

This TCR came from a human donor in good health. Sequenced sample: blood. The rearrangement joins TRBV28 to TRBJ1-2; D gene ambiguous. The CDR3 loop is CASSSFIIAEDATYGYTF. DNA for the CDR3: TGTGCCAGCAGCAGTTTTATTATTGCGGAGGACGCAACCTATGGCTACACCTTC.